Given below is one T cell receptor beta chain in context. No cognate antigen has been identified for it. The record has no base qualities; no much larger clone is one base away. The CDR3 sequence holds 17 residues, the cysteine and phenylalanine included. CDR3 DNA is the only sequence kept; it has 51 bases, read in frame from the first base. V gives up 3 bases and J gives up 6 bases, and the segment between their germline ends measures 20 bases. Another Seattle source contributed samples from volunteer blood donors who had recovered from COVID-19. Whole blood was collected in K2EDTA tubes by collaborating institutions according to the institutions' own protocols. For TCRbeta analysis, collaborators shipped samples in one of three forms: frozen whole blood, isolated PBMCs, or DNA extracted from either of those sample types. This sample was included in a study of blood T cell repertoires in COVID-19 (TCRdb year 2020). Regarding the research as a whole: Samples covering the acute and convalescent phases of COVID-19 were provided by collaborators in the United States, Italy and Spain. The sample metadata nearly always contained a de-identified subject ID, COVID-19 status, age in years and sex. Where available, HLA class I and class II types were taken from metadata supplied by the sample provider and were not determined by assay-based typing. The repertoires were released in a freely available public database intended as a resource for research on the immune response to SARS-CoV-2. The material from the prospective study consisted of cDNA or gDNA derived from T cells, B-cell-depleted T cells, or PBMCs. Samples came from the ongoing ImmuneRACE study (first 160 participants) plus 1,254 subjects from 6 global collaborators. Deeply sampled blood TCRbeta repertoires from subjects exposed to, actively infected with, or recovered from COVID-19 were included in the dataset.

The immunoSEQ Assay, a bias-controlled multiplex PCR, was used to amplify TCRbeta CDR3 regions from genomic DNA. The published analysis was carried out like this. Nucleated cell counts per sample were estimated from amplification of reference gene primers within the assay. Sequence reads were collapsed and filtered to measure the absolute abundance of every unique TCRbeta CDR3 rearrangement. For each sample, productive Simpson clonality was calculated by taking the square root of Simpson's diversity index across productive rearrangements. This immuneACCESS table, as held by TCRdb, lists in-frame sequences with V and J called but not all clones. Of the missing ones, under half trace to an unresolved V gene in checked studies; the others have no known cause. V and J calls and clone size follow that table, whereas D and trimming were derived from the DNA. This sample has about 220,000 clones in its table, and approximately 82% of those were observed once. The top ten clones comprise around 2.4% of the sample.

What the authors observed across the whole study: How much clinical and demographic metadata was included differed by source and by participant, and the metadata was provided uncurated.

Material: peripheral blood. This receptor was taken from a man aged 35-49 years who had recovered from COVID-19. The chain links TRBV23-1 with TRBJ2-2; TRBD2 is possibly the D segment (5 matching bases). TRBV23-1 is noted as an ORF with a role that remains uncertain. In nucleotide form, the sequence is TGCGCCAGCAGTCACCCCGGGGTGTTTACTGTGCCCGGGGAGCTGTTTTTT. Protein translation: CASSHPGVFTVPGELFF.